The 29 T cell receptor beta chains below were found in one sample sequenced in a study of blood T cell repertoires in COVID-19. The assay was immunoSEQ multiplex PCR, and TCRdb's table has in-frame clones only and misses some. This sample has around 230,000 clones, with 85% to 90% found just once. The sequenced sample was peripheral blood. The receptors were sampled from a man aged 50 to 59 with COVID-19, enrolled during active disease.

This chain links TRBV18 with TRBJ1-6; no firm D call. The CDR3 loop spans 14 amino acids. Between the trimmed V and J ends, which lost 4 bases and 8 bases, there was a span of 12 bases. The germline V gene encodes CDR1 KGHSH and CDR2 LQKENI. CDR3 sequence reads: CASSQSAGDSPLHF. The CDR3 DNA reads as TGTGCCAGCTCACAATCGGCAGGTGATTCACCCCTCCACTTT.

The chain has TRBV11-2 and TRBJ2-7; 13 bases agree with TRBD2. V trimming: 3 bases; J trimming: 2 bases; junction bases outside the gene matches: 1. The length of the CDR3 is 15 residues. Germline V gives CDR1 SGHAT, CDR2 FQNNGV. CDR3 coding DNA: TGTGCCAGCAGCTTGACTAGCGGGGGGCCCTACGAGCAGTACTTC. Translated: CASSLTSGGPYEQYF.

The V call is TRBV7-2, the J call TRBJ1-2; possible D gene TRBD1, 6 bases. Germline V gene data show CDR1 as SGHTA and CDR2 as FQGNSA. The V gene lost 2 bases and the J gene lost 8 bases, with 18 bases spanning the gap. This CDR3 has 15 residues. CDR3 sequence reads: CASSLPSRGAGGYTF. The CDR3 region has the DNA TGTGCCAGCAGCTTACCCAGTCGGGGGGCGGGCGGCTACACCTTC.

Only one count was recorded for this clone. J is TRBJ2-7 and V is TRBV7-8; TRBD2 agrees at 12 bases. V lost 4 bases to trimming and J lost 6 bases; unmatched junction nucleotides: 13. The CDR3 extends over 17 amino acids. The germline V gene has CDR1 SGHVS and CDR2 FQNEAQ. CDR3 sequence reads: CASSSPGLAGGTGEQYF. The CDR3, as DNA: TGTGCCAGCAGCTCCCCCGGCCTAGCGGGGGGGACCGGCGAGCAGTACTTC.

CDR3 protein: CAWSVARGHQETQYF. CDR3 in DNA: TGTGCCTGGAGTGTCGCCAGGGGCCATCAAGAGACCCAGTACTTC. The V and J genes are TRBV30 and TRBJ2-5, with D possibly TRBD1 on 6 matching bases. This CDR3 region has 15 residues. The germline V gene has CDR1 GTSNPN and CDR2 SVGIG (reference sequence). Trimming removed 0 bases at V and 2 bases at J, with 13 bases between.

The sample holds one count of this clone. J is TRBJ2-6 and V is TRBV11-2; D might be TRBD2 (5 bases). The V gene's germline CDR1 is SGHAT and CDR2 FQNNGV. The V gene lost 4 bases and the J gene lost 4 bases, with 20 bases spanning the gap. This CDR3 contains 18 residues. The CDR3 nucleotides read TGTGCCAGCAGCTACCCGGGAAAACGTGTAAGGGGGGCCAACGTCCTGACTTTC. The encoded protein is CASSYPGKRVRGANVLTF.

The CDR3 sequence: CASSLGGQGHSGNTIYF. The CDR3 region has the DNA TGCGCCAGCAGCTTGGGGGGACAGGGCCACTCTGGAAACACCATATATTTT. This chain uses TRBV5-1 with TRBJ1-3; 9 bases match TRBD1. This CDR3 contains 17 residues. V lost 0 bases and J lost 0; bases outside the gene matches: 4. Germline V gene lookup returns CDR1 SGHRS and CDR2 YFSETQ.

The rearrangement joins TRBV6-5 to TRBJ1-1; D uncertain. CDR1 is MNHEY and CDR2 is SVGAGI in the germline V gene. Trimming pared 6 bases from V and 3 bases from J, leaving 11 bases between. The CDR3 consists of 13 residues. The CDR3 protein is CASRREVDTEAFF. CDR3 sequence (DNA): TGTGCCAGCAGGAGAGAGGTGGACACTGAAGCTTTCTTT.

The rearrangement joins TRBV6-5 to TRBJ1-1; D gene uncertain. This CDR3 has 15 residues. V lost 6 bases and J lost 4, with 18 bases in between. From germline, CDR1 is MNHEY and CDR2 SVGAGI. The CDR3 nucleotides are TGTGCCAGCAGCCTCGTCGTATCTGGCGGCACTGAAGCTTTCTTT. Protein sequence: CASSLVVSGGTEAFF.

V usage is TRBV5-1 and J usage is TRBJ1-1; TRBD1 might be the D (5 bases). Trimming shortened V by 0 bases and J by 1 base, and 10 bases separated the two germline ends. The germline CDR1 and CDR2 sequences are SGHRS and YFSETQ. There are 15 residues in the CDR3. CDR3 in amino acids: CASSLEGQGNTEAFF. The CDR3 DNA reads TGCGCCAGCAGCTTGGAAGGGCAGGGGAACACTGAAGCTTTCTTT.

V usage is TRBV24-1 and J usage is TRBJ1-2; perhaps TRBD1 as D (6 bases). Per the germline V gene, CDR1 is KGHDR and CDR2 is SFDVKD. CDR3 length equals 13 residues. The V end was cut by 6 bases, the J end by 8 bases, with 15 bases between. The CDR3 loop is CATSRGGAWGYTF. The CDR3 DNA reads as TGTGCCACCAGTCGGGGGGGCGCGTGGGGCTACACCTTC.

This chain links TRBV11-2 with TRBJ2-5; D possibly corresponds to TRBD1 (5 bases). With 5 bases removed from V and 5 bases from J, the gap between germline ends came to 12 bases. Germline values: CDR1 SGHAT, CDR2 FQNNGV. This CDR3 has 13 amino acids. The CDR3 DNA is TGTGCCAGCAGCACCTCCAGGGTGGAGACCCAGTACTTC. Translated: CASSTSRVETQYF.

This chain joins TRBV9 and TRBJ2-1; a weak D match, TRBD2 (7 bases). Germline assignment: CDR1 SGDLS and CDR2 YYNGEE. V was trimmed by 4 bases and J by 1 base, leaving 15 bases between them. CDR3 length: 16 amino acids. CDR3: CASSPRGRGSYNEQFF. In DNA, the CDR3 is TGTGCCAGCAGCCCTCGGGGGCGGGGGTCCTACAATGAGCAGTTCTTC.

This chain links TRBV7-2 with TRBJ2-1; D is ambiguous. V lost 2 bases to trimming and J lost 7 bases, with 9 bases between them. The CDR3 spans 13 residues. Germline assignment: CDR1 SGHTA and CDR2 FQGNSA. CDR3 nucleotide sequence: TGTGCCAGCAGCTTATCTAGATCAAATGAGCAGTTCTTC. Its translation is CASSLSRSNEQFF.

The chain employs TRBV6-6 and TRBJ1-2, with a possible D match to TRBD1 (6 bases). V was shortened by 5 bases and J by 2 bases, with 12 bases between the two germline ends. This CDR3 contains 14 residues. Germline CDR1 MNHNY, CDR2 SVGAGI (reference sequence). CDR3 coding DNA: TGTGCCAGCAGTCAGCAACAGGGAAACTATGGCTACACCTTC. As protein: CASSQQQGNYGYTF.

In this sample, this clone turned up a few times. The chain links TRBV6-1 to TRBJ1-1; D gene ambiguous. This CDR3 is 14 amino acids long. Trimming removed 0 bases at V and 8 bases at J, with 13 bases between. Germline-derived CDR1 and CDR2 are MNHNS and SASEGT. The CDR3 region is CASSEAPREKEAFF. CDR3 nucleotide sequence: TGTGCCAGCAGTGAAGCGCCGAGGGAGAAGGAAGCTTTCTTT.

This clone has just one count. The rearrangement joins TRBV5-4 to TRBJ2-3; 9 bases match TRBD1. The V gene's germline CDR1 is SGHNT and CDR2 YYREEE (reference sequence). This CDR3 contains 16 residues. Trimming took 3 bases from V and 5 from J; bases not matched to a gene: 10. The CDR3 DNA is TGTGCCAGCAGCTGGAGCCCGGGACAGGGTCAAGATACGCAGTATTTT. Its translation: CASSWSPGQGQDTQYF.

The rearrangement links TRBV3-1 (or the pseudogene TRBV3-2) to TRBJ1-5, with 7 bases lining up with TRBD1. The CDR3 is made up of 15 amino acids. Germline V gene data show CDR1 as LGHDT and CDR2 as YNNKEL (reference sequence). Losses at the gene ends were 4 bases for V and 6 bases for J; bases not matched to a gene: 9. This chain's CDR3 is CASSLTTGQGQPQHF. DNA of the CDR3: TGTGCCAGCAGCCTAACGACAGGGCAAGGTCAGCCCCAGCATTTT.

This sequence joins TRBV27 and TRBJ1-2, with unresolved D. With 5 bases removed from V and 7 bases from J, the gap between germline ends came to 14 bases. The CDR3 runs to 13 residues. Germline CDR1 MNHEY, CDR2 SMNVEV (reference sequence). CDR3 nucleotides: TGTGCCAGCAGTGGTCGGGGTATGGGTGGCTACACCTTC. Translating gives CASSGRGMGGYTF.

The rearrangement uses TRBV14 and TRBJ1-3, with D hard to call. This CDR3 spans 12 amino acids. Between the trimmed V and J ends, which lost 6 bases and 3 bases, there was a span of 6 bases. The V gene's germline CDR1 is SGHDN and CDR2 FVKESK. CDR3 in DNA: TGTGCCAGCAGTAGAGATGGAAACACCATATATTTT. It yields the protein CASSRDGNTIYF.

The chain has TRBV25-1 and TRBJ2-1, with D tentatively TRBD1 (6 bases). Germline-derived CDR1 and CDR2 are MGHDK and SYGVNS. V was trimmed by 6 bases and J by 8 bases, leaving 23 bases between them. The CDR3 contains 16 residues. CDR3 amino acids: CASSEAGTRTQYEQFF. The DNA for the CDR3 is TGTGCCAGCAGCGAGGCCGGGACACGAACCCAATATGAGCAGTTCTTC.

This clone was counted a single time. The V call is TRBV6-5, the J call TRBJ2-1; TRBD2 matches at 16 bases. The length of the CDR3 is 16 residues. The ends lost 2 bases at V and 7 bases at J; junction bases unmatched: 2. From germline, CDR1 is MNHEY and CDR2 SVGAGI. CDR3 sequence reads: CASSYTGLAGGNEQFF. In DNA form, the CDR3 reads TGTGCCAGCAGTTACACGGGACTAGCGGGAGGGAATGAGCAGTTCTTC.

This clone turned up a few times. The chain recombines TRBV29-1 with TRBJ2-7; 10 bases are shared with TRBD1. Trimming took 6 bases from V and 1 from J; bases not matched to a gene: 0. Germline-derived CDR1 and CDR2 are SQVTM and ANQGSEA. CDR3 length: 12 amino acids. CDR3 protein: CSVGQGSYEQYF. CDR3 sequence (DNA): TGCAGCGTGGGACAGGGGTCCTACGAGCAGTACTTC.

The rearrangement uses TRBV10-3 and TRBJ2-7; 10 nucleotides agree with TRBD1. Germline V gene lookup returns CDR1 ENHRY and CDR2 SYGVKD. The CDR3 spans 12 residues. V gave up 10 bases and J gave up 5 bases; unmatched junction bases: 5. The CDR3 coding sequence is TGTGCCACAGCGACAGGGGGCGACGAGCAGTACTTC. Amino acids: CATATGGDEQYF.

The rearrangement uses TRBV5-6 and TRBJ1-5; TRBD1 agrees at 10 bases. CDR3 length equals 14 residues. Looked up from germline, CDR1 is SGHDT and CDR2 is YYEEEE. V was pared by 4 bases and J by 5 bases, with 3 bases of the junction left unmatched. The CDR3 sequence is CASSRGTGDQPQHF. The CDR3, as DNA: TGTGCCAGCAGCCGTGGGACAGGGGATCAGCCCCAGCATTTT.

The rearrangement uses TRBV5-1 and TRBJ1-2, with 11 bases lining up with TRBD1. V lost 3 bases and J lost 4; bases outside the gene matches: 8. Germline CDR1 SGHRS, CDR2 YFSETQ. The CDR3 sequence is 16 residues long. The CDR3 protein is CASSSLDRGLSYGYTF. The CDR3 bases are TGCGCCAGCAGCTCTTTGGACAGGGGGCTGTCCTATGGCTACACCTTC.

This rearrangement joins TRBV6-5 to TRBJ1-2; 7 bases agree with TRBD1. This CDR3 spans 14 amino acids. Germline V gene data show CDR1 as MNHEY and CDR2 as SVGAGI. Trimming removed 5 bases from V and 6 bases from J; junction bases left unmatched: 9. The CDR3: CASSPPTGTDGYTF. The DNA for the CDR3 is TGTGCCAGCAGTCCGCCGACAGGGACGGATGGCTACACCTTC.

This clone was counted a few times. This sequence joins TRBV19 and TRBJ1-5, with 10 bases lining up with TRBD1. This CDR3 contains 15 residues. Germline lookup yields CDR1 LNHDA and CDR2 SQIVND (reference sequence). Unmatched junction bases numbered 9, after V lost 6 bases and J lost 7 bases. Here the CDR3 reads CASRPRDRGSQPQHF. The CDR3 nucleotides read TGTGCCAGTAGACCCCGGGACAGGGGATCGCAGCCCCAGCATTTT.

The chain is built from TRBV28 and TRBJ1-6; TRBD1 matches 9 bases. The ends lost 5 bases at V and 7 bases at J; junction bases unmatched: 6. The CDR3 totals 15 residues. The V gene's germline CDR1 is MDHEN and CDR2 SYDVKM. CDR3 in amino acids: CASSPGTGSNSPLHF. DNA of the CDR3: TGTGCCAGCAGTCCAGGGACAGGGTCAAATTCACCCCTCCACTTT.